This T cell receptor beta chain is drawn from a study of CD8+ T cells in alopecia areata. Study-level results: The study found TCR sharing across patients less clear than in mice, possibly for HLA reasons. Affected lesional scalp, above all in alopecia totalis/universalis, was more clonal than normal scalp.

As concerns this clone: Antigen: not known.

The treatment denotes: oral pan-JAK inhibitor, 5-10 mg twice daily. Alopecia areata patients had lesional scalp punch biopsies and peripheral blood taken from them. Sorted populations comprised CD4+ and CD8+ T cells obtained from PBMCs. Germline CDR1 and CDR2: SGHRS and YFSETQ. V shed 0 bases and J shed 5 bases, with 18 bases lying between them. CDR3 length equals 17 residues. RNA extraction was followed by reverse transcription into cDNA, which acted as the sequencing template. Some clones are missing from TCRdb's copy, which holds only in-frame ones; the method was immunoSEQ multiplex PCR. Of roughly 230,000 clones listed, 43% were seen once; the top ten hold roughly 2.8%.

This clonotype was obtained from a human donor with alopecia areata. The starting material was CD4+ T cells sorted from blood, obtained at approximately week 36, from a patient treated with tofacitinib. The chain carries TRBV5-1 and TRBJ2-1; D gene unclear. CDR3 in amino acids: CASSLAVWGVGNNEQFF. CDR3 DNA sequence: TGCGCCAGCAGCTTGGCGGTTTGGGGTGTCGGTAACAATGAGCAGTTCTTC.